Shown below are 20 T cell receptor beta chains from a single sample sequenced in a study of T cells of healthy individuals. TCRdb re-called the 5' RACE reads through MiXCR, storing one row per CDR3 protein. This table holds 60,000 to 70,000 distinct CDR3 sequences, under 20% found once. These receptors were taken from a human donor in good health.

In its sample, this clonotype was seen many times. The chain carries TRBV9 and TRBJ2-3; 7 bases agree with TRBD2. V lost 0 bases and J lost 2; bases outside the gene matches: 18. Germline CDR1 is SGDLS and CDR2 is YYNGEE. This CDR3 comprises 20 residues. The CDR3 sequence is CASSVVPGGGSKRNTDTQYF. The CDR3 DNA is TGTGCCAGCAGCGTAGTTCCGGGGGGAGGATCTAAGCGGAACACAGATACGCAGTATTTT.

There are a few counts of this clonotype. In nucleotides, the CDR3 is TGTGCCAGCAGCCCCGGACTAGCGCGGATAGATACGCAGTATTTT. It codes for CASSPGLARIDTQYF. The chain uses TRBV3-1 and TRBJ2-3, with TRBD2 identical over 9 bases. The CDR3 has 15 amino acids. V was pared by 4 bases and J by 5 bases, with 7 bases of the junction left unmatched. CDR1 and CDR2 from the germline V gene are LGHDT and YNNKEL (reference sequence).

There are a few counts of this clonotype. This chain links TRBV11-2 with TRBJ2-1; maybe TRBD2 (5 bases). Trimming removed 5 bases at V and 0 bases at J, with 14 bases between. In germline, CDR1 is SGHAT, CDR2 FQNNGV. The CDR3 extends over 16 amino acids. The CDR3 DNA sequence: TGTGCCAGCAGCCGTAGAGGGCGGAGCTCCTACAATGAGCAGTTCTTC. Protein product: CASSRRGRSSYNEQFF. Supplemented by reference TRBV11-2 and TRBJ2-1, the full variable domain reads EAGVAQSPRYKIIEKRQSVAFWCNPISGHATLYWYQQILGQGPKLLIQFQNNGVVDDSQLPKDRFSAERLKGVDSTLKIQPAKLEDSAVYLCASSRRGRSSYNEQFFGPGTRLTVL.

The V call is TRBV25-1, the J call TRBJ2-5, with a possible D match to TRBD2 (6 bases). Germline assignment: CDR1 MGHDK and CDR2 SYGVNS. V was cut by 0 bases and J by 5 bases, with 13 bases left in between. This CDR3 comprises 15 residues. The CDR3 nucleotides are TGTGCCAGCAGTGAATATCGGCTAGGAGGGGAGACCCAGTACTTC. It specifies CASSEYRLGGETQYF.

The chain couples TRBV15 to TRBJ2-1; D is unclear. Germline V gene data show CDR1 as LNHNV and CDR2 as YYDKDF (reference sequence). The CDR3 sequence is 14 residues long. V was clipped by 0 bases and J by 7 bases, with 10 bases between them. The CDR3 protein is CATSRDQVMNEQFF. The CDR3 DNA reads TGTGCCACCAGCAGAGACCAGGTAATGAATGAGCAGTTCTTC. Looking up the rest from reference TRBV15 and TRBJ2-1 gives the full variable domain: DAMVIQNPRYQVTQFGKPVTLSCSQTLNHNVMYWYQQKSSQAPKLLFHYYDKDFNNEADTPDNFQSRRPNTSFCFLDIRSPGLGDTAMYLCATSRDQVMNEQFFGPGTRLTVL.

This clonotype was counted only a few times. The rearrangement links TRBV19 to TRBJ1-2; 7 bases agree with TRBD1. CDR3 length: 15 amino acids. Germline-derived CDR1 and CDR2 are LNHDA and SQIVND (reference sequence). V shed 5 bases, J shed 4 bases, and the junction held 10 bases outside the gene matches. DNA of the CDR3: TGTGCCAGTAGTCCGACTACAGGGGTGGGCTATGGCTACACCTTC. Translating gives CASSPTTGVGYGYTF. Supplemented by reference TRBV19 and TRBJ1-2, the full variable domain reads DGGITQSPKYLFRKEGQNVTLSCEQNLNHDAMYWYRQDPGQGLRLIYYSQIVNDFQKGDIAEGYSVSREKKESFPLTVTSAQKNPTAFYLCASSPTTGVGYGYTFGSGTRLTVV.

This clonotype was observed many times. The genes are TRBV7-2 and TRBJ2-5; D uncertain. Germline assignment: CDR1 SGHTA and CDR2 FQGNSA. The germline V and J ends were trimmed by 5 bases and 9 bases, with 16 bases remaining between them. The CDR3 sequence is 13 residues long. CDR3 protein: CASSALGQGSQYF. CDR3 bases: TGTGCCAGCAGCGCCTTGGGCCAAGGATCCCAGTACTTC. The full variable domain, its missing parts supplied by reference TRBV7-2 and TRBJ2-5, is GAGVSQSPSNKVTEKGKDVELRCDPISGHTALYWYRQSLGQGLEFLIYFQGNSAPDKSGLPSDRFSAERTGGSVSTLTIQRTQQEDSAVYLCASSALGQGSQYFGPGTRLLVL.

This chain uses TRBV6-5 with TRBJ2-7, with TRBD2 identical over 9 bases. The CDR3 runs to 15 residues. Germline CDR1 is MNHEY and CDR2 is SVGAGI. V shed 6 bases, J shed 3 bases, and the junction held 9 bases outside the gene matches. CDR3 region: CASSPTQLAGYEQYF. The DNA of the CDR3 is TGTGCCAGCAGCCCCACGCAACTAGCGGGCTACGAGCAGTACTTC.

V and J are TRBV18 and TRBJ2-5; TRBD1 agrees at 10 bases. V lost 5 bases to trimming and J lost 1 base; unmatched junction nucleotides: 4. CDR1 and CDR2 (germline): KGHSH, LQKENI. The CDR3 contains 15 residues. The CDR3 DNA reads as TGTGCCAGCTCAGCGGGACAGGGGAGCCAAGAGACCCAGTACTTC. This encodes CASSAGQGSQETQYF. Full variable domain (rest looked up from reference TRBV18 and TRBJ2-5): NAGVMQNPRHLVRRRGQEARLRCSPMKGHSHVYWYRQLPEEGLKFMVYLQKENIIDESGMPKERFSAEFPKEGPSILRIQQVVRGDSAAYFCASSAGQGSQETQYFGPGTRLLVL.

This clonotype has ten or more counts. The rearrangement uses TRBV28 and TRBJ1-1; the D is unclear. CDR3 length: 15 residues. Germline CDR1 MDHEN, CDR2 SYDVKM. Trimming shortened V by 3 bases and J by 5 bases, and 16 bases separated the two germline ends. CDR3 residues: CASSLRPSGWTEAFF. DNA of the CDR3: TGTGCCAGCAGTTTGAGGCCTTCCGGGTGGACTGAAGCTTTCTTT.

This clonotype showed up many times. The V gene is TRBV9, the J gene TRBJ1-2; 7 positions agree with TRBD1. V shed 2 bases, J shed 8 bases, and the junction held 6 bases outside the gene matches. The CDR3 covers 13 residues. The V gene's germline CDR1 is SGDLS and CDR2 YYNGEE. The DNA of the CDR3 is TGTGCCAGCAGCGTCGACAGGGTGGGAGGCTACACCTTC. Encoded protein: CASSVDRVGGYTF.

The V and J genes are TRBV6-6 and TRBJ2-7, with unresolved D. Germline values: CDR1 MNHNY, CDR2 SVGAGI (reference sequence). The CDR3 is 14 residues long. The V end lost 3 bases, the J end lost 1 base, and 10 bases lay between the germline ends. In DNA, the CDR3 is TGTGCCAGCAGTTATAGGCAGCTATCCTACGAGCAGTACTTC. This codes for CASSYRQLSYEQYF.

The genes are TRBV4-1 and TRBJ2-7; weak D call: TRBD1 (6 bases). CDR3 length: 15 amino acids. V gave up 0 bases and J gave up 5 bases, with 14 bases separating them. Germline CDR1 is MGHRA and CDR2 is YSYEKL. CDR3 in amino acids: CASSQDEAGADEQYF. Written as DNA, the CDR3 is TGCGCCAGCAGCCAAGATGAGGCAGGGGCGGACGAGCAGTACTTC.

This clonotype was picked up a small number of times. The chain recombines TRBV10-3 with TRBJ2-1; the match to TRBD1 covers 9 bases. The CDR3 is made up of 14 amino acids. The V segment lost 8 bases and the J segment 6 bases; nucleotides outside the gene matches: 8. Germline V lookup: CDR1 ENHRY, CDR2 SYGVKD. CDR3 in amino acids: CAIQGLTGGNEQFF. CDR3 sequence (DNA): TGTGCCATCCAGGGCCTGACAGGGGGCAATGAGCAGTTCTTC.

The table lists this clonotype with a few counts. The chain employs TRBV2 and TRBJ2-2; a possible D gene is TRBD1 (6 bases). Deletions cut 2 bases from V and 5 bases from J, with 12 bases between. The CDR3 is 15 residues long. The V gene's germline CDR1 is SNHLY and CDR2 FYNNEI. As DNA, the CDR3 is TGTGCCAGCAGTGAATCTACAGGGAGAACCGGGGAGCTGTTTTTT. This codes for CASSESTGRTGELFF.

The genes are TRBV3-1 and TRBJ1-5, with D perhaps TRBD1 (6 bases). V was clipped by 1 base and J by 7 bases, with 11 bases between them. The germline V gene has CDR1 LGHDT and CDR2 YNNKEL (reference sequence). The CDR3 runs 14 residues. DNA of the CDR3: TGTGCCAGCAGCCAAGCGGGGGCCGGGCAGCCCCAGCATTTT. It codes for CASSQAGAGQPQHF.

This clonotype was counted a few times. The chain combines TRBV20-1 with TRBJ2-7; TRBD1 matches at 8 bases. Germline assignment: CDR1 DFQATT and CDR2 SNEGSKA (reference sequence). Unmatched junction bases numbered 5, after V lost 0 bases and J lost 7 bases. This CDR3 is 13 amino acids long. As DNA, the CDR3 is TGCAGTGCTAGAGATGGACAGGGCGTAGAGCAGTACTTC. Protein: CSARDGQGVEQYF.

This clonotype was seen ten or more times. CDR3: CASSQDRSTEAFF. The CDR3 DNA is TGCGCCAGCAGCCAAGACCGAAGCACTGAAGCTTTCTTT. This chain links TRBV4-1 with TRBJ1-1; D gene uncertain. Germline V gives CDR1 MGHRA, CDR2 YSYEKL. The V end was cut by 0 bases, the J end by 4 bases, with 6 bases between. The CDR3 covers 13 residues.

This clonotype was detected ten times or more. V and J are TRBV20-1 and TRBJ2-3, with 10 nucleotides matching TRBD2. The V segment lost 4 bases and the J segment 6 bases; nucleotides outside the gene matches: 7. Germline lookup yields CDR1 DFQATT and CDR2 SNEGSKA (reference sequence). The CDR3 loop spans 14 amino acids. DNA of the CDR3: TGCAGTGCTAAGAGCGGGAGGGCCGCGGATACGCAGTATTTT. It encodes CSAKSGRAADTQYF.

This clonotype came up a few times. This chain uses TRBV5-1 with TRBJ2-1; no clear D gene. Trimming left V 0 bases short and J 2 bases short, with 3 bases between. The CDR3 length is 13 residues. The germline V gene encodes CDR1 SGHRS and CDR2 YFSETQ. CDR3 sequence: CASSLEPYNEQFF. The CDR3 DNA reads as TGCGCCAGCAGCTTGGAGCCCTACAATGAGCAGTTCTTC.